Included here is one TCR beta chain sequence, with context. Its specificity is unknown. The PCR ran on 60 Vbeta and 13 Jbeta primers. Only in-frame clones appear in the TCRdb table, and some are missing; sequencing was by immunoSEQ multiplex PCR. This sample's table has about 170,000 clones. The V gene end was trimmed by 3 bases and the J gene end by 1 base; junction bases not matched to a gene: 2. The CDR3 is 14 residues long. Germline values: CDR1 LNHNV, CDR2 YYDKDF (reference sequence). The data belong to a study of cytomegalovirus exposure and HLA in healthy donors. The study, taken as a whole, reports: In an earlier analysis, productive rearrangement rates for most beta V segments clustered near 87% or 30%.

The sequenced sample was PBMCs. This clonotype was sampled from a woman between 18 and 29 years old in good health and CMV-seropositive. The chain is built from TRBV15 and TRBJ2-7; 8 positions agree with TRBD1. Here the CDR3 reads CATSRDRVSYEQYF. The CDR3 nucleotides read TGTGCCACCAGCAGGGACAGGGTTTCCTACGAGCAGTACTTC.